A selection of T cell receptor beta chains follows, all from one sample in a study of CD4 T cells in relation to SARS-CoV-2 and coronaviruses. Profiled with immunoSEQ multiplex PCR; TCRdb holds only in-frame clones, not every one. The repertoire holds about 22,000 clones, with more than 60% as singletons. Antigens for these TCRs are unknown. Sequenced: CD4+ T cells from PBMCs, cultured in vitro. All receptors derive from a human donor in good health. Both conserved end residues are part of each CDR3. The order of the fields is V gene, J gene, clone size, D gene, CDR3 DNA, CDR3 protein. The D gene is left open where the match is weak. Rows may omit the clone size; those that give it use once, few, many or a size class.

>TRBV5-6|TRBJ2-5|-|-
TGTGCCAGCAGCTTGTCTCCCAGAGGGGAGACCCAGTACTTC
CASSLSPRGETQYF
>TRBV21-1|TRBJ2-2|-|-
TGTGCCAGCAGCAAACCACAAGCACGGGGCTCGGCCACCGGGGAGCTGTTTTTT
CASSKPQARGSATGELFF
>TRBV7-3|TRBJ2-1|-|TRBD2
TGTGCCAGCAGCTTACTAGCGGGAAACAATGAGCAGTTCTTC
CASSLLAGNNEQFF
>TRBV28|TRBJ1-2|few|-
TGTGCCAGCAGTTTTGGCGGGGACGGCTACACCTTC
CASSFGGDGYTF
>TRBV11-2|TRBJ2-5|-|TRBD1
TGTGCCAGCAGCCAAACGCGGGGACAGGGGGCGACCCAGTACTTC
CASSQTRGQGATQYF
>TRBV28|TRBJ1-1|-|-
TGTGCCAGCAGCTTAGCGGGCTTTGGCACTGAAGCTTTCTTT
CASSLAGFGTEAFF
>TRBV4-2|TRBJ2-7|-|TRBD1
TGTGCCAGCAGCCAAGATAGCGGGACAGGGGGCCTCTACGAGCAGTACTTC
CASSQDSGTGGLYEQYF
>TRBV3-1/TRBV3-2|TRBJ2-7|-|-
TGTGCCAGCGGGCGGACACTGCCCTACGAGCAGTACTTC
CASGRTLPYEQYF
>TRBV2|TRBJ1-5|few|-
TGTGCCAGCAGGTGGACAGCTTATAGCAATCAGCCCCAGCATTTT
CASRWTAYSNQPQHF
>TRBV20-1|TRBJ2-7|-|-
TGCAGTGCTAGTGTGCCAGGGGCTCACGAGCAGTACTTC
CSASVPGAHEQYF
>TRBV7-2|TRBJ1-2|-|-
TGTGCCAGCAGCTTAGCGCCGGACGGCAACTATGGCTACACCTTC
CASSLAPDGNYGYTF
>TRBV15|TRBJ2-7|-|-
TGTGCCACCAGCAGAGATTTGACGGGTCCCTACGAGCAGTACTTC
CATSRDLTGPYEQYF
>TRBV4-2|TRBJ2-2|-|-
TGTGCCAGCAGCCCTACTAGCAGCACCGGGGAGCTGTTTTTT
CASSPTSSTGELFF
>TRBV7-8|TRBJ2-3|-|TRBD2
TGTGCCAGCAGCCCGCGGACTAGCGGCACAGATACGCAGTATTTT
CASSPRTSGTDTQYF
>TRBV6-5|TRBJ1-4|-|-
TGTGCCAGCAGTTACTCGAGCAGACTCGAAAAACTGTTTTTT
CASSYSSRLEKLFF
>TRBV10-1|TRBJ1-5|-|-
TGCGCCAGCAGTCAGGGGAAGGGGCAGCCCCAGCATTTT
CASSQGKGQPQHF
>TRBV21-1|TRBJ2-7|-|-
TGTGCCAGCAGCAAAGTTGCGGGAGAGGGCTACGAGCAGTACTTC
CASSKVAGEGYEQYF
>TRBV24-1|TRBJ2-7|-|-
TGTGCCACCAGTGCCCCGGACTCCTACGAGCAGTACTTC
CATSAPDSYEQYF
>TRBV6-1|TRBJ2-7|-|TRBD1
TGTGCCAGCAGTGAAGTGGGACAGCTCATCCGCTCCTCCTACGAGCAGTACTTC
CASSEVGQLIRSSYEQYF
>TRBV3-1/TRBV3-2|TRBJ1-5|-|-
TGTGCCAGCAGCCAAGAAGGCTCCCATCAGCCCCAGCATTTT
CASSQEGSHQPQHF
>TRBV6-4|TRBJ2-3|-|-
TGTGCCAGCAGTGTTCAGGTTGGGGATACGCAGTATTTT
CASSVQVGDTQYF
>TRBV30|TRBJ2-3|-|-
TGTGCGTCCCGGTCGGGTCTAACGAACACAGATACGCAGTATTTT
CASRSGLTNTDTQYF
>TRBV7-9|TRBJ1-3|few|-
TGTGCCAGCAGGGGGACGGGGCGCTCTGGAAACACCATATATTTT
CASRGTGRSGNTIYF
>TRBV28|TRBJ2-7|-|-
TGTGCCAGCAGCCCCGGGACACGTTACTACGAGCAGTACTTC
CASSPGTRYYEQYF
>TRBV11-3|TRBJ2-1|-|TRBD2
TGTGCCAGCAGCTCTAGCGGGAGGGTATTTGGTGAGCAGTTCTTC
CASSSSGRVFGEQFF
>TRBV9|TRBJ1-1|few|-
TGTGCCAGCAGGGCCTGGAGAGAGAACACTGAAGCTTTCTTT
CASRAWRENTEAFF
>TRBV18|TRBJ1-2|-|TRBD1
TGTGCCAGCTCACCGCCTCGAGGACAGGGTTATGGCTACACCTTC
CASSPPRGQGYGYTF
>TRBV5-4|TRBJ2-5|-|-
TGTGCCAGCAGCTTGGGGGGGGTCGGTGAGACCCAGTACTTC
CASSLGGVGETQYF
>TRBV15|TRBJ2-1|once|-
TGTGCCACCAGCAGAGGGGGGCAGGGACGGTTCTTC
CATSRGGQGRFF
>TRBV27|TRBJ1-4|-|-
TGTGCCAGCAGTTCTGTCGGAGAAAAACTGTTTTTT
CASSSVGEKLFF
>TRBV3-1/TRBV3-2|TRBJ2-1|-|TRBD1
TGTGCCAGCAGCCAAGTACTGCTAGGGGGCCTTTACAATGAGCAGTTCTTC
CASSQVLLGGLYNEQFF
>TRBV3-1/TRBV3-2|TRBJ1-1|-|-
TGTGCCAGCAGCCAAGGTGGGGCCTTGGGTGAAGCTTTCTTT
CASSQGGALGEAFF
>TRBV30|TRBJ1-4|-|-
TGTGCCTGGGGGACATTCCCGGAAAAACTGTTTTTT
CAWGTFPEKLFF
>TRBV28|TRBJ2-7|-|TRBD2
TGTGCCAGCAGACGGGGACTAGCGGGAGCCTACGAGCAGTACTTC
CASRRGLAGAYEQYF
>TRBV30|TRBJ1-4|-|TRBD1
TGTGCCTGGCGCTGGGAGGGGGCAGGAGAAAAACTGTTTTTT
CAWRWEGAGEKLFF
>TRBV24-1|TRBJ1-5|few|-
TGTGCCACCAGTGATTATAGCAATCAGCCCCAGCATTTT
CATSDYSNQPQHF
>TRBV5-6|TRBJ1-2|-|-
TGTGCCAGCAGCTTGGGAGGGTACTATGGCTACACCTTC
CASSLGGYYGYTF
>TRBV2|TRBJ2-3|-|-
TGTGCCAGCAATGGGGGGATAGGGGGCCTTCCCGCAGATACGCAGTATTTT
CASNGGIGGLPADTQYF
>TRBV6-5|TRBJ1-1|-|-
TGTGCCAGCAGCTCTCGGAACACTGAAGCTTTCTTT
CASSSRNTEAFF
>TRBV20-1|TRBJ1-1|-|-
TGCAGTGCTAGTACGGAGATCTTTAACACTGAAGCTTTCTTT
CSASTEIFNTEAFF
>TRBV28|TRBJ2-5|once|TRBD2
TGTGCCAGCACCTCGAGCGGGATCCAAGAGACCCAGTACTTC
CASTSSGIQETQYF
>TRBV10-3|TRBJ1-1|-|-
TGTGCCATCAGTGAGAGGGTTACCGTGAACACTGAAGCTTTCTTT
CAISERVTVNTEAFF
>TRBV19|TRBJ1-1|-|-
TGTGCCAGTAACAACAGGGAGAACACTGAAGCTTTCTTT
CASNNRENTEAFF
>TRBV2|TRBJ1-4|-|-
TGTGCCAGCAGTAGGGTGATCGCTAATGAAAAACTGTTTTTT
CASSRVIANEKLFF
>TRBV12-3/TRBV12-4|TRBJ2-3|-|-
TGTGCCAGCAGTTTTAGGAAATTCTCGGCGCAGTATTTT
CASSFRKFSAQYF
>TRBV30|TRBJ1-2|-|TRBD1
TGTGCCTGGAGTCCGACAGGGGGAGGTTACACCTTC
CAWSPTGGGYTF
>TRBV5-1|TRBJ2-1|-|TRBD2
TGCGCCAGCAGCTGGATAGCGGGACACAACAATGAGCAGTTCTTC
CASSWIAGHNNEQFF
>TRBV30|TRBJ1-3|-|-
TGTGCCTGGAGTCGAGACTCGGGATCTGGAAACACCATATATTTT
CAWSRDSGSGNTIYF
>TRBV5-1|TRBJ2-5|-|-
TGCGCCAGCAGCTTGGTGGGGACCCAGTACTTC
CASSLVGTQYF
>TRBV11-3|TRBJ2-1|once|-
TGTGCCAGCAGCTTAAGCGGAAGCTCCTACAATGAGCAGTTCTTC
CASSLSGSSYNEQFF
>TRBV11-2|TRBJ2-1|few|TRBD2
TGTGCCAGCAGCGTGGCGGGGACTAGCGGCTACAATGAGCAGTTCTTC
CASSVAGTSGYNEQFF
>TRBV2|TRBJ2-1|-|-
TGTGCCAGCAGAGACCAGTACAATGAGCAGTTCTTC
CASRDQYNEQFF
>TRBV29-1|TRBJ2-7|few|-
TGCAGCGTTTCGACGGGACCAGAGCAGTACTTC
CSVSTGPEQYF
>TRBV18|TRBJ2-3|-|TRBD2
TGTGCCAGCTCATCTCGGACTAGCAGCGTATCAGATACGCAGTATTTT
CASSSRTSSVSDTQYF
>TRBV5-1|TRBJ2-7|-|-
TGCGCCAGCAGCCCGATGGGACAATCGCGCTCCTACGAGCAGTACTTC
CASSPMGQSRSYEQYF
>TRBV7-2|TRBJ2-1|-|-
TGTGCCAGCAGCTTCTCCTCCTACAATGAGCAGTTCTTC
CASSFSSYNEQFF
>TRBV9|TRBJ2-1|-|TRBD2
TGTGCCAGCAGCGTAGCTGATTTGACTAGCGGGGCTAGGAATGAGCAGTTCTTC
CASSVADLTSGARNEQFF
>TRBV10-1|TRBJ2-7|few|TRBD1
TGCGCCACCTCGCGACAGGGCAGCTCCTACGAGCAGTACTTC
CATSRQGSSYEQYF
>TRBV5-1|TRBJ1-2|few|-
TGCGCCAGCAGCTTGGGGACCGGCGACTATGGCTACACCTTC
CASSLGTGDYGYTF
>TRBV6-5|TRBJ2-2|-|-
TGTGCCAGCAGTTACCCCAACGGGGGCACCGGGGAGCTGTTTTTT
CASSYPNGGTGELFF